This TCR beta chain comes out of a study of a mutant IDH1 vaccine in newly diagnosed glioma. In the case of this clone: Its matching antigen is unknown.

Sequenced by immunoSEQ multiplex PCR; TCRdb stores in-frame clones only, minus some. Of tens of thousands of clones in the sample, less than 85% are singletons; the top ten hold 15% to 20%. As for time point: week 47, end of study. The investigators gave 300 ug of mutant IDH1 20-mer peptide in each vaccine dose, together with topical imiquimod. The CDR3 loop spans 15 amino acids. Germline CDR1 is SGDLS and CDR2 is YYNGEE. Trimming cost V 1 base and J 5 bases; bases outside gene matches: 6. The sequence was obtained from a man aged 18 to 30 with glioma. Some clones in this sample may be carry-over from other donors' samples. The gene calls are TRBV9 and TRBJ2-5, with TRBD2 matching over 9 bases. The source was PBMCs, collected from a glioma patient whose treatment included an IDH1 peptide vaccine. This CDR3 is CASSVQRGDGETQYF. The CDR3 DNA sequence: TGTGCCAGCAGCGTACAGCGGGGGGACGGGGAGACCCAGTACTTC.